What follows is one T cell receptor beta chain and its context. What it recognizes is unknown. This sample was included in a study of Tregs in tolerant kidney transplant recipients. Study overall: The nonmyeloablative bone marrow transplants came from related graft donors, with transient mixed chimerism. Study-wide results and limits: The most relevant donor-specific Treg TCRbeta repertoire apparently came from expansion with activated donor B cells. Biological reproducibility was not directly addressed, but technical replication error appeared minimal.

Method: immunoSEQ multiplex PCR; TCRdb's copy keeps in-frame clones and lacks some. The sample has around 98,000 clones, 80% to 95% seen once. Unstimulated Tregs (CD4+CD25+CD127-) and CD4+CD25- non-Tregs were sorted from PBMCs. Germline loops: CDR1 SQVTM, CDR2 ANQGSEA. Trimming left V 5 bases short and J 1 base short, with 12 bases between. The CDR3 sequence is 13 residues long. The sequence was obtained from a human donor who received a combined kidney and bone marrow transplant. The chain employs TRBV29-1 and TRBJ2-7; a weak D match, TRBD2 (5 bases). The source was CD4+ T cells from blood, collected before the transplant. This chain's CDR3 is CSVTSVPSYEQYF. CDR3 bases: TGCAGCGTTACTAGTGTACCATCCTACGAGCAGTACTTC.